The present T cell receptor (beta chain) was sequenced within a study of post-analysis software for immune sequencing data. Study as a whole: Some patients lacked subtype; others had relapsing-remitting, secondary progressive or progressive-relapsing disease.

TCR beta libraries were prepared from cDNA with unique molecular identifiers. There were roughly 1 to 11 million T cells, and around 500,000 cDNA molecules came from them. TCRdb re-analysed the PCR reads in MiXCR, keeping a single row per CDR3 protein. The table has 700,000 to 900,000 distinct CDR3 sequences, approximately 44% seen once. For this clonotype: The antigen remains undetermined.

The J segment lost 3 bases and the V segment lost 2 bases, leaving 2 bases of the junction unmatched. There are 14 residues in the CDR3. Germline lookup yields CDR1 MNHEY and CDR2 SVGAGI. Findings of the study overall: Compared with controls, patients had more of about 5 TRBV segments, including TRBV5-6, TRBV5-1 and TRBV20-1. Controls had significantly higher normalized Chao1 diversity than multiple sclerosis patients. Samples from a shared batch, those prepared together, strongly co-clustered by F measure.

The material sequenced was blood. The genes are TRBV6-5 and TRBJ1-2; TRBD1 matches 8 bases. This receptor was identified in a girl between 10 and 17 years old with multiple sclerosis. The CDR3: CASSYADRDYGYTF. Here the CDR3 DNA reads TGTGCCAGCAGTTACGCGGACAGGGACTATGGCTACACCTTC.